This TCR beta chain was documented in a study of shared clonotypes between healthy human individuals. Study conclusions and caveats: Larger estimated richness was generally recorded for naive subsets relative to memory subsets.

The CDR3 sequence is 14 residues long. V shed 7 bases and J 3 bases; nucleotides not matched to a gene: 6. The germline V gene has CDR1 MNHEY and CDR2 SVGAGI. Sequencing used immunoSEQ multiplex PCR; TCRdb keeps in-frame clones, though not all of them. Of 850,000 to 1,100,000 clones in the sample, approximately 75% are singletons; the top ten hold 0.85% to 1%. Of note for this clone: Its antigen is unidentified.

The chain employs TRBV6-5 and TRBJ1-5; 7 bases are a match to TRBD1. Material for sequencing was memory CD4+ T cells from PBMCs. Described subset: CD45RA-negative fraction. The sequence was obtained from a man between 18 and 29 years old in good health. Some clones in this sample may be carry-over from other donors' samples. CDR3 amino acids: CASNPGQFNQPQHF. CDR3 coding DNA: TGTGCCAGCAATCCGGGACAGTTCAATCAGCCCCAGCATTTT.